The TCR beta chain under discussion was sequenced for a study of blood T cells in healthy people across ages. Combining a sample-barcoded 5' primer with a J-beta primer mix, a second PCR ran for roughly 7 to 11 cycles. TCRdb reprocessed the 5' RACE reads with MiXCR, giving one entry per CDR3 protein. The sample yields about 1.6 million distinct CDR3 sequences, roughly a third seen once. The V and J ends lost 1 base and 6 bases respectively, with 12 bases between them. The CDR3 is 14 amino acids. Sequencing was carried out using blood. The clonotype originates from a young woman in good health. V usage is TRBV12-3 or TRBV12-4 and J usage is TRBJ1-2; maybe TRBD1 (5 bases). CDR3 in amino acids: CASSLGFLGDGYTF. CDR3 nucleotides: TGTGCCAGCAGTTTAGGTTTTTTGGGGGATGGCTACACCTTC.